These 2 T cell receptor beta chains were all obtained from the same sample, sequenced in a study of T cell changes during pregnancy in multiple sclerosis. Using immunoSEQ multiplex PCR, the repertoire was profiled, and TCRdb retains in-frame clones only, with some absent. Among just under 65,000 clones listed, 96% were seen once. This specimen was CD8+ T cells from peripheral blood mononuclear cells, taken after pregnancy. The receptors derive from a female donor with multiple sclerosis, enrolled in a pregnancy study.

The genes are TRBV7-9 and TRBJ1-4, with D perhaps matching TRBD1 (5 bases). V lost 5 bases and J lost 4, with 14 bases in between. Per the germline V gene, CDR1 is SEHNR and CDR2 is FQNEAQ (reference sequence). This CDR3 has 15 amino acids. The CDR3 sequence is CASSGGERLNEKLFF. The CDR3 region has the DNA TGTGCCAGCAGCGGGGGGGAGCGGCTTAATGAAAAACTGTTTTTT.

This clone showed up just once. The J gene is TRBJ2-1, the V gene TRBV25-1, with 10 nucleotides matching TRBD2. The CDR3 is made up of 17 amino acids. V was clipped by 7 bases and J by 0 bases; unmatched bases: 9. CDR1 is MGHDK and CDR2 is SYGVNS in the germline V gene. Here the CDR3 DNA reads TGTGCCAGCATAGGACTAGCGGAGGCGAGCTCCTACAATGAGCAGTTCTTC. It is translated as CASIGLAEASSYNEQFF. Based on the CDR3 plus reference TRBV25-1 and TRBJ2-1, the full variable domain is EADIYQTPRYLVIGTGKKITLECSQTMGHDKMYWYQQDPGMELHLIHYSYGVNSTEKGDLSSESTVSRIRTEHFPLTLESARPSHTSQYLCASIGLAEASSYNEQFFGPGTRLTVL.